The 14 T cell receptor beta chains below were found in one sample sequenced in a study of cytomegalovirus exposure and HLA in healthy donors. The PCR used 60 Vbeta and 13 Jbeta primers. Only in-frame clones appear in the TCRdb table, and some are missing; sequencing was by immunoSEQ multiplex PCR. The data contain 170,000 or so clones, 65% to 85% of them singletons. The material sequenced was PBMCs. The receptors derive from a woman in her forties or fifties in good health and CMV-seropositive.

The chain carries TRBV27 and TRBJ2-7, with TRBD1 matching 7 bases. The CDR3 covers 15 residues. Unmatched junction bases numbered 6, after V lost 3 bases and J lost 1 base. Germline V gene lookup returns CDR1 MNHEY and CDR2 SMNVEV (reference sequence). CDR3 loop: CASSFAGTASYEQYF. CDR3 bases: TGTGCCAGCAGTTTCGCCGGGACAGCGTCCTACGAGCAGTACTTC.

Comments on this clone: One junction end does not reproduce the germline sequence, and a read error may be involved. DNA for the CDR3: TGTGCCAGCAGCTTGGTGGGTTCTGGGGCCAACGGCCTGACTTTC. Amino acid sequence: CASSLVGSGANGLTF. The V call is TRBV5-4, the J call TRBJ2-6, with D perhaps TRBD1 (5 bases). This CDR3 comprises 15 residues. CDR1 and CDR2 (germline): SGHNT, YYREEE (reference sequence). The entire variable domain, with the rest obtained from reference TRBV5-4 and TRBJ2-6, is as follows: ETGVTQSPTHLIKTRGQQVTLRCSSQSGHNTVSWYQQALGQGPQFIFQYYREEENGRGNFPPRFSGLQFPNYSSELNVNALELDDSALYLCASSLVGSGANGLTFGAGSRLTVL.

This chain links TRBV5-1 with TRBJ1-2, with 12 bases identical to TRBD1. The CDR3 runs to 15 residues. V dropped 2 bases and J dropped 8; count of bases not matched to a gene: 7. Germline CDR1 and CDR2: SGHRS and YFSETQ. The CDR3 reads CASSFGTGGAGGYTF. CDR3 nucleotides: TGCGCCAGCAGCTTCGGGACAGGGGGCGCAGGCGGCTACACCTTC.

The V gene is TRBV2, the J gene TRBJ2-5; 8 bases match TRBD2. CDR3 size: 15 residues. Germline V gives CDR1 SNHLY, CDR2 FYNNEI. Trimming cost V 8 bases and J 0 bases; bases outside gene matches: 8. The CDR3 reads CASSRGGQYQETQYF. For the CDR3, the DNA is TGTGCCAGCTCTCGGGGGGGGCAGTACCAAGAGACCCAGTACTTC.

The chain links TRBV9 to TRBJ2-1, with 11 bases fitting TRBD1. Germline trimming cut 3 bases from V and 1 base from J; bases unmatched to any gene: 3. CDR3 length: 16 amino acids. Germline CDR1 is SGDLS and CDR2 is YYNGEE. In DNA, the CDR3 is TGTGCCAGCAGCGAGGGACAGGGGGGATCCTACAATGAGCAGTTCTTC. Its protein product is CASSEGQGGSYNEQFF. Full variable domain (remainder filled in from reference TRBV9 and TRBJ2-1): DSGVTQTPKHLITATGQRVTLRCSPRSGDLSVYWYQQSLDQGLQFLIQYYNGEERAKGNILERFSAQQFPDLHSELNLSSLELGDSALYFCASSEGQGGSYNEQFFGPGTRLTVL.

Concerning this clone itself: Mismatch with germline at one junction end may stem from a read error. This chain uses TRBV5-1 with TRBJ2-6; a possible D gene is TRBD1 (5 bases). This CDR3 is built from 16 residues. In germline, CDR1 is SGHRS, CDR2 YFSETQ. The CDR3: CASSLVRASGANGLTF. The DNA of the CDR3 is TGCGCCAGCAGCTTGGTTCGAGCGTCTGGGGCCAACGGCCTGACTTTC.

This chain joins TRBV7-6 and TRBJ2-7; the D gene is possibly TRBD2 (6 bases). The CDR3 is 14 residues long. In germline, CDR1 is SGHVS, CDR2 FNYEAQ. V shed 5 bases and J shed 5 bases, with 16 bases lying between them. The CDR3 coding sequence is TGTGCCAGCAGCCGGACTACCCTCAGGGACGAGCAGTACTTC. Its translation is CASSRTTLRDEQYF.

This chain connects TRBV7-2 to TRBJ2-7; 9 nucleotides match TRBD2. The germline gives CDR1 SGHTA, CDR2 FQGNSA. This CDR3 region has 14 residues. Trimming at V came to 3 bases and at J to 2 bases, leaving 2 bases not matched to a gene. CDR3: CASSFLAGAYEQYF. CDR3 nucleotide sequence: TGTGCCAGCAGCTTTTTAGCGGGGGCCTACGAGCAGTACTTC.

The sample holds a few counts of this clone. A junction end diverges from the germline sequence, so it may reflect a read error. The V and J genes are TRBV29-1 and TRBJ2-6, with a weak D call TRBD1 (5 bases). The CDR3 loop spans 13 amino acids. CDR1 is SQVTM and CDR2 is ANQGSEA in the germline V gene. The CDR3 loop reads CSVERPGANGLTF. Here the CDR3 DNA reads TGCAGCGTTGAGCGTCCTGGGGCCAACGGCCTGACTTTC.

V is TRBV7-3 and J is TRBJ2-5; 7 bases align to TRBD1. The CDR3 totals 14 residues. The junction had 6 bases not matched to a gene; V was cut back by 5 bases and J by 3 bases. The germline CDR1 and CDR2 sequences are SGHTA and FQGTGA. The CDR3 DNA follows: TGTGCCAGCAGCCCACTCGACAGGGAAGAGACCCAGTACTTC. It yields the protein CASSPLDREETQYF.

V and J are TRBV6-5 and TRBJ1-6; D not certain. V was trimmed by 6 bases and J by 10 bases, leaving 19 bases between them. The CDR3 length is 15 residues. The germline gives CDR1 MNHEY, CDR2 SVGAGI. The CDR3 DNA reads as TGTGCCAGCAGCCCCCTGAGATGGGGAGAATCACCCCTCCACTTT. Translating it yields CASSPLRWGESPLHF.

The genes are TRBV5-1 and TRBJ1-1, with D possibly TRBD1 on 6 matching bases. The V gene lost 4 bases and the J gene lost 5 bases, with 15 bases spanning the gap. In germline, CDR1 is SGHRS, CDR2 YFSETQ. This CDR3 has 14 amino acids. DNA of the CDR3: TGCGCCAGCAGCCTGCCGAGGGGGGGGACTGAAGCTTTCTTT. Its translation is CASSLPRGGTEAFF.

J is TRBJ1-1 and V is TRBV6-1, with D possibly matching TRBD1 (6 bases). With 4 bases removed from V and 1 base from J, the gap between germline ends came to 10 bases. From germline, CDR1 is MNHNS and CDR2 SASEGT. The CDR3 has 14 amino acids. In DNA form, the CDR3 reads TGTGCCAGCAGTGGACAGGCTAGGAACACTGAAGCTTTCTTT. Translated, it gives CASSGQARNTEAFF.

The V and J genes are TRBV10-3 and TRBJ2-1; 8 bases fit TRBD2. The CDR3 is 14 residues long. V lost 7 bases, J lost 5 bases, and 7 bases stayed unmatched. Germline values: CDR1 ENHRY, CDR2 SYGVKD. CDR3: CAITERELHNEQFF. In DNA form, the CDR3 reads TGTGCCATCACGGAGCGGGAGTTACACAATGAGCAGTTCTTC.